This entry is about one T cell receptor beta chain. Its antigen remains unidentified. Other nucleotide sequences in the sample specify the same CDR3. This sample was taken from a study of beta chain features in type 1 diabetes. Study-wide results and caveats: TCRB CDR3 length was moderately but significantly reduced in all four CD4+ subsets of Type 1 diabetes patients. Cells carrying high TCR expression could end up over-represented when cDNA is sequenced.

The CDR3 spans 13 residues. Between the trimmed V and J ends, which lost 3 bases and 0 bases, there was a span of 3 bases. CDR1 is KGHSH, CDR2 LQKENI, per germline. The isolated RNA, all of it, was reverse transcribed, so expressed TCRB transcripts were what got sequenced. Roughly 3.4 million reads were obtained on average from naive, central memory and regulatory T cell samples. Sequencing was performed with immunoSEQ multiplex PCR; in TCRdb, only in-frame clones are kept and a portion is missing. The sample has 230,000 or so clones, more than 15% seen once. This chain uses TRBV18 with TRBJ2-1, with D uncertain. Material: naive CD4+ T cells from blood. This TCR derives from a man aged 25 to 40 with type 1 diabetes. The CDR3 here is CASSPSSYNEQFF. CDR3 coding DNA: TGTGCCAGCTCACCGAGCTCCTACAATGAGCAGTTCTTC.